Sequencing of this T cell receptor beta chain was carried out in a study of cytomegalovirus exposure and HLA in healthy donors. V lost 5 bases and J lost 3; bases outside the gene matches: 7. This CDR3 comprises 14 residues. Germline V gene lookup returns CDR1 GTSNPN and CDR2 SVGIG (reference sequence). In the PCR, 60 Vbeta and 13 Jbeta primers were used. Data came from immunoSEQ multiplex PCR; TCRdb stores just in-frame clones and leaves some out. The sample contains 60,000 to 85,000 clones, over 60% of which appear only once. Study-wide findings and caveats: Despite most TCR sequences being rare, some public TCRs occurred in many donors.

With respect to this clone: What it binds is unknown.

The gene calls are TRBV30 and TRBJ1-5, with 7 bases fitting TRBD1. The sample was PBMCs. The clonotype was recovered from a male donor in good health and CMV-seropositive. CDR3 nucleotides: TGTGCCTGGGATAAGGGACAGTCCAATCAGCCCCAGCATTTT. Translation gives CAWDKGQSNQPQHF.